This T cell receptor beta chain comes out of a study of neoadjuvant anti-PD-1 for oral cavity cancer. Overall study context: Patients without progression received a fourth nivolumab dose around day 43, then surgical resection on days 50-56.

Described time point: after neoadjuvant nivolumab, at surgical resection. In this sample, this clone turned up a few times. Germline V gene lookup returns CDR1 KGHSH and CDR2 LQKENI. This CDR3 comprises 12 residues. The germline V and J ends were trimmed by 6 bases and 8 bases, with 13 bases remaining between them. Profiling relied on immunoSEQ multiplex PCR, and the TCRdb table lists in-frame clones only, not all of them. This table has about 1,400 clones, about 63% appearing once. The receptor's source is a person aged 35 to 85 with oral cavity squamous cell carcinoma. Specimen: tumor tissue, collected after nivolumab (anti-PD-1) treatment. V and J are TRBV18 and TRBJ1-1; a weak D match, TRBD1 (5 bases). The CDR3 nucleotides are TGTGCCAGCTCGCCGGGGCCTGGGGAAGCTTTCTTT. Residues: CASSPGPGEAFF.